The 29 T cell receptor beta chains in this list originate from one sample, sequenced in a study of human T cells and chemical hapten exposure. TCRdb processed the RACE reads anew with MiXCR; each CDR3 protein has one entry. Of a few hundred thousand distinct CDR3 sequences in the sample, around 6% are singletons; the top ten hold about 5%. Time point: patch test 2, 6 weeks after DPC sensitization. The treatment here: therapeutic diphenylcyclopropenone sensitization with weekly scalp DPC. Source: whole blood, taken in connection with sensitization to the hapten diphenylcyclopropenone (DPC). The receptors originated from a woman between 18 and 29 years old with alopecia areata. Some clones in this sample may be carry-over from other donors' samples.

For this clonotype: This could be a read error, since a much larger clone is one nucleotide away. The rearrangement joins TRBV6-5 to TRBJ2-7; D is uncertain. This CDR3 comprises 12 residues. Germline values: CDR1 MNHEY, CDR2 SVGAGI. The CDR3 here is CASSYSRYELYF. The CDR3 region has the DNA TGTGCCAGCAGTTACTCTCGGTACGAGCTGTACTTC.

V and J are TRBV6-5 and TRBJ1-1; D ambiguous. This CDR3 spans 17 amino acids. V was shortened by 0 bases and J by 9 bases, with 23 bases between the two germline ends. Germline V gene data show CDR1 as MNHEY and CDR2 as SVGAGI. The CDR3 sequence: CASSYSGADTHYPKAFF. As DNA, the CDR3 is TGTGCCAGCAGTTACTCGGGAGCAGATACTCACTATCCTAAAGCTTTCTTT.

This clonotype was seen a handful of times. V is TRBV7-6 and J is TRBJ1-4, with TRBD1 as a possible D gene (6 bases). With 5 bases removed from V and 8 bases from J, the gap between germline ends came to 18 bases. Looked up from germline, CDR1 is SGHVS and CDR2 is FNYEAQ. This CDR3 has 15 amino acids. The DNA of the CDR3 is TGTGCCAGCAGCCCCGGACCAGGGGTGAGAGAAAAACTGTTTTTT. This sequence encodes CASSPGPGVREKLFF.

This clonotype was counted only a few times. This CDR3 is CASSLQTGGTEAFF. CDR3 DNA: TGTGCCAGCAGTTTACAGACAGGAGGCACTGAAGCTTTCTTT. The rearrangement uses TRBV12-3 or TRBV12-4 and TRBJ1-1; possibly TRBD1 for D (6 bases). CDR3 size: 14 residues. The ends were cut back, 2 bases at V and 4 bases at J, with 11 bases in the middle.

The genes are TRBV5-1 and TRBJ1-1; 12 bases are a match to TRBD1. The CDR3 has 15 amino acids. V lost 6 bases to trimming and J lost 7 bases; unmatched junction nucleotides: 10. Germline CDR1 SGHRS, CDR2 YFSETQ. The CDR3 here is CASTLGTGGSSEAFF. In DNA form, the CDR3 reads TGCGCCAGCACGTTGGGGACAGGGGGCTCTAGTGAAGCTTTCTTT.

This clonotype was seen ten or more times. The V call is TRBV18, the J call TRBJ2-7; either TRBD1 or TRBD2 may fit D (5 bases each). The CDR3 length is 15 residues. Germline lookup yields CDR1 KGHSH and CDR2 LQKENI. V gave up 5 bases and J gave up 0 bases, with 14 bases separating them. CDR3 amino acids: CASSSGTGSSYEQYF. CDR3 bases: TGTGCCAGCTCAAGTGGGACGGGGAGCTCCTACGAGCAGTACTTC.

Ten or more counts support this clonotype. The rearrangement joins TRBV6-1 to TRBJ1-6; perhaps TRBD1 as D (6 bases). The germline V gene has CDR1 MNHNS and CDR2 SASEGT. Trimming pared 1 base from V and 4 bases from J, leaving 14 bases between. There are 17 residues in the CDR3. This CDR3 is CASSEVHRDFYNSPLHF. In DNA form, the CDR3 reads TGTGCCAGCAGTGAAGTCCACAGGGACTTTTATAATTCACCCCTCCACTTT.

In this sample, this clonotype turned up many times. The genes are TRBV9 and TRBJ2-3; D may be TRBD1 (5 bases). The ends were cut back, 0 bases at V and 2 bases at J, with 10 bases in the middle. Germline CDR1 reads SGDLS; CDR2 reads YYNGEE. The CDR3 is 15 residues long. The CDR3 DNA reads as TGTGCCAGCAGCGTAGAACAGGTTCTCACAGATACGCAGTATTTT. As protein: CASSVEQVLTDTQYF. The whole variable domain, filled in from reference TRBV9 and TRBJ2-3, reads DSGVTQTPKHLITATGQRVTLRCSPRSGDLSVYWYQQSLDQGLQFLIQYYNGEERAKGNILERFSAQQFPDLHSELNLSSLELGDSALYFCASSVEQVLTDTQYFGPGTRLTVL.

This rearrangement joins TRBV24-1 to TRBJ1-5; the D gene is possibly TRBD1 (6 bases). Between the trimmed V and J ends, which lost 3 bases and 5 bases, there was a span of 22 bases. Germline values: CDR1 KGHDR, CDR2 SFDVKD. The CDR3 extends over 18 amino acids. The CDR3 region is CATSDPRRGGGIDQPQHF. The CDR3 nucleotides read TGTGCCACCAGTGATCCTCGCCGGGGAGGGGGTATTGATCAGCCCCAGCATTTT.

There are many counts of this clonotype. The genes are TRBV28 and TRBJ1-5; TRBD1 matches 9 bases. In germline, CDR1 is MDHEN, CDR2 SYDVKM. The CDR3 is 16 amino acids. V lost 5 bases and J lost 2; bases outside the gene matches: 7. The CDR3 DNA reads TGTGCCAGCAGTACCGGACAGGGGTCGGGCAATCAGCCCCAGCATTTT. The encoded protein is CASSTGQGSGNQPQHF.

The DNA for the CDR3 is TGCGCCAGCAGCCAAGCGGGCGAGGCAGCAGATACGCAGTATTTT. Its protein is CASSQAGEAADTQYF. V usage is TRBV4-1 and J usage is TRBJ2-3; no firm D call. CDR3 length equals 15 residues. Germline V CDR1 and CDR2: MGHRA, YSYEKL. Trimming cost V 1 base and J 4 bases, with 12 bases left between them.

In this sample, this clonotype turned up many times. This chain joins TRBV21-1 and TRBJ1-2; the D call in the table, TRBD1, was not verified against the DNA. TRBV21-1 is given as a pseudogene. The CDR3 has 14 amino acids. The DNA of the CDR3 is TGTGCCAGCAGCAATCCACAGGGGTGCTATGGCTACACCTTC. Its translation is CASSNPQGCYGYTF.

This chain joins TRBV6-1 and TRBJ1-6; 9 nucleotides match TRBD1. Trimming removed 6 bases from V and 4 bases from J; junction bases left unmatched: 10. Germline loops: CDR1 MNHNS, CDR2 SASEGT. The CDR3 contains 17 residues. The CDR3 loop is CASRQNPGTGYNSPLHF. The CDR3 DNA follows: TGTGCCAGCAGACAAAACCCCGGGACAGGGTATAATTCACCCCTCCACTTT.

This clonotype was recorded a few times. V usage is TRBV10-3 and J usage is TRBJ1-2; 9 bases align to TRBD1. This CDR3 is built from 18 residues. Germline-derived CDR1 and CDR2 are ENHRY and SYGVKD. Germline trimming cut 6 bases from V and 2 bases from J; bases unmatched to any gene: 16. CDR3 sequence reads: CAISAGTGKGWQNYGYTF. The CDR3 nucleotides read TGTGCCATCAGCGCCGGGACAGGGAAGGGGTGGCAAAACTATGGCTACACCTTC.

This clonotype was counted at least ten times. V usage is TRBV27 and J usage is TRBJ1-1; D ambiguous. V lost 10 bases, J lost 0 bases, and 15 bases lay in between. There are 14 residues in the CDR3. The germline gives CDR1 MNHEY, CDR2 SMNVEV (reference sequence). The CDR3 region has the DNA TGTGCCACTTGGAAGATCGGGCTGAACACTGAAGCTTTCTTT. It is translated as CATWKIGLNTEAFF.

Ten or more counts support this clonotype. The CDR3 region is CASSLDGWGNTEAFF. The CDR3 coding sequence is TGTGCCAGCAGCTTAGATGGCTGGGGGAACACTGAAGCTTTCTTT. The rearrangement links TRBV7-8 to TRBJ1-1; D is undetermined. Per the germline V gene, CDR1 is SGHVS and CDR2 is FQNEAQ. Trimming removed 1 base from V and 1 base from J, with 10 bases in between. The CDR3 consists of 15 residues.

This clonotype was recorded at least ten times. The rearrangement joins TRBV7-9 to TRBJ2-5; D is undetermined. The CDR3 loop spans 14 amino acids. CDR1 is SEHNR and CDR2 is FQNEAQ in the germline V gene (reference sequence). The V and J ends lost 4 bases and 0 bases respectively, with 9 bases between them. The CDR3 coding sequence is TGTGCCAGCAGCTCCCTGGGGTACCAAGAGACCCAGTACTTC. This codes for CASSSLGYQETQYF.

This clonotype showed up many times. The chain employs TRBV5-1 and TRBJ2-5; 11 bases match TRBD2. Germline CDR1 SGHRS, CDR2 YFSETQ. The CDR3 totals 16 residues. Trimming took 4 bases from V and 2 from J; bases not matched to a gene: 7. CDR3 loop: CASSPRLAGIQETQYF. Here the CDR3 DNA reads TGCGCCAGCAGCCCCCGACTAGCGGGGATACAAGAGACCCAGTACTTC.

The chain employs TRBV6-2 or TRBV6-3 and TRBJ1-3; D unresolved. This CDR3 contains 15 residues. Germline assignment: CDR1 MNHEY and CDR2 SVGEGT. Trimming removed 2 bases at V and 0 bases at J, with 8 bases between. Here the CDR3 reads CASSYGEISGNTIYF. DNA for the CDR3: TGTGCCAGCAGTTACGGGGAGATCTCTGGAAACACCATATATTTT.

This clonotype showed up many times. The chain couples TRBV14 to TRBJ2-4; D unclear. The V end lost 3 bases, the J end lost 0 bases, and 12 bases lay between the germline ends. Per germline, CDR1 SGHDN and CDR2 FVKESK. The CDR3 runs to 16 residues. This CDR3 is CASSHREPLAKNIQYF. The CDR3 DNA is TGTGCCAGCAGCCACCGAGAGCCCCTAGCCAAAAACATTCAGTACTTC.

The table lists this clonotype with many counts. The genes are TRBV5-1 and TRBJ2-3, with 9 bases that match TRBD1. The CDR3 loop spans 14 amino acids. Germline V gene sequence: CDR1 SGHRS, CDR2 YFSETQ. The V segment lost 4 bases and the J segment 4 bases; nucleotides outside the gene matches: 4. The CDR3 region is CASSVRQGADTQYF. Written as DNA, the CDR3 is TGCGCCAGCAGCGTAAGACAGGGGGCAGATACGCAGTATTTT.

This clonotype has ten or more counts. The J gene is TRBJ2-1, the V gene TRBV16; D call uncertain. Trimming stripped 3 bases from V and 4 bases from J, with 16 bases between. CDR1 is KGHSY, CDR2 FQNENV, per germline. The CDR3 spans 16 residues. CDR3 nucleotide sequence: TGTGCCAGCAGCCAGCGAGGCCTTCTCACATACAATGAGCAGTTCTTC. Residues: CASSQRGLLTYNEQFF.

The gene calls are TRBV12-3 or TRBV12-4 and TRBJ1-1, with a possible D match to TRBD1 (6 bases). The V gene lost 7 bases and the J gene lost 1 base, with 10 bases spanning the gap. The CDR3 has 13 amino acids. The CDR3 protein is CASTQTGNTEAFF. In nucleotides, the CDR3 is TGTGCCAGCACGCAGACAGGGAACACTGAAGCTTTCTTT.

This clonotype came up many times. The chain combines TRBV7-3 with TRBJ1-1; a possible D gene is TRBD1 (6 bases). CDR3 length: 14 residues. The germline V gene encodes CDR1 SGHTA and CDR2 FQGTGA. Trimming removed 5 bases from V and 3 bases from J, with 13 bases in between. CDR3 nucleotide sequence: TGTGCCAGCAGCCAACAGGGTGCGTACACTGAAGCTTTCTTT. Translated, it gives CASSQQGAYTEAFF.

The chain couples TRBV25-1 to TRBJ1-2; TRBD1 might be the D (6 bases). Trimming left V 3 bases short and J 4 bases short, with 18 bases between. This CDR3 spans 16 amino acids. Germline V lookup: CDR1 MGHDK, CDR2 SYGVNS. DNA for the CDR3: TGTGCCAGCAGTGAGGGGGCGGGAGGTGTAGGCTATGGCTACACCTTC. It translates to CASSEGAGGVGYGYTF.

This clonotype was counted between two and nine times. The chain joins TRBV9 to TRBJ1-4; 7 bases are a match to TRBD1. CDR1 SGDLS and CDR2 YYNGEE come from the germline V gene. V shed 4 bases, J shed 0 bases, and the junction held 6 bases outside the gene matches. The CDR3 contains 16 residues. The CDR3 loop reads CASSKGTAATNEKLFF. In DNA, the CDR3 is TGTGCCAGCAGCAAAGGGACAGCTGCAACTAATGAAAAACTGTTTTTT.

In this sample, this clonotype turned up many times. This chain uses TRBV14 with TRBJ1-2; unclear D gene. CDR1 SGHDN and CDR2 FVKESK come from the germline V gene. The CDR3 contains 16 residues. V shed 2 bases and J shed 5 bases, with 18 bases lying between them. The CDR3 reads CASSQSFTRRRYGYTF. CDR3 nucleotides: TGTGCCAGCAGCCAATCGTTCACCCGGAGGCGGTATGGCTACACCTTC.

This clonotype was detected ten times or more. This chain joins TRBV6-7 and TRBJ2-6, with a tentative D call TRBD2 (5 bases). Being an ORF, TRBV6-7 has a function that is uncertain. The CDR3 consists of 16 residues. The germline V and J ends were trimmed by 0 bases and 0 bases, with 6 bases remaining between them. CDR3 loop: CASSYSGGSGANVLTF. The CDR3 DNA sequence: TGTGCCAGCAGTTACTCCGGAGGCTCTGGGGCCAACGTCCTGACTTTC.

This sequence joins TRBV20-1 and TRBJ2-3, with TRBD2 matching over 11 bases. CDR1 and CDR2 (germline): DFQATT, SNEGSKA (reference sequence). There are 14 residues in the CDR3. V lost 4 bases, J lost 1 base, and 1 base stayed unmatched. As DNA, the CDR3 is TGCAGTGCTAAACTAGCGGGGGGCACAGATACGCAGTATTTT. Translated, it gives CSAKLAGGTDTQYF.